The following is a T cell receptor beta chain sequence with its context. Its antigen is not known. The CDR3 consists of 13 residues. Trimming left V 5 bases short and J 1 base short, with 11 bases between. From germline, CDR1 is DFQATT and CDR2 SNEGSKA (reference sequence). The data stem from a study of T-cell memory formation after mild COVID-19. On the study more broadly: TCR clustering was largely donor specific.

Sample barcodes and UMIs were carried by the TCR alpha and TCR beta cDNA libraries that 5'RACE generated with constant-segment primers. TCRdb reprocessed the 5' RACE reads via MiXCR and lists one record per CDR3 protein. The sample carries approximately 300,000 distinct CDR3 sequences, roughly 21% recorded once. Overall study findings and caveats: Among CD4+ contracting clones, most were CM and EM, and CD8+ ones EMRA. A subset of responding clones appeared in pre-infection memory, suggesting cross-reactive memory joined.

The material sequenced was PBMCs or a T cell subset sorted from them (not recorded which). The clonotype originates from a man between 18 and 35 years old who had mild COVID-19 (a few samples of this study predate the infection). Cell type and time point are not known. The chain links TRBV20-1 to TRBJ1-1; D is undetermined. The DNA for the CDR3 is TGCAGTGCTCTCCCCGGAAGGAACACTGAAGCTTTCTTT. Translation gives CSALPGRNTEAFF.